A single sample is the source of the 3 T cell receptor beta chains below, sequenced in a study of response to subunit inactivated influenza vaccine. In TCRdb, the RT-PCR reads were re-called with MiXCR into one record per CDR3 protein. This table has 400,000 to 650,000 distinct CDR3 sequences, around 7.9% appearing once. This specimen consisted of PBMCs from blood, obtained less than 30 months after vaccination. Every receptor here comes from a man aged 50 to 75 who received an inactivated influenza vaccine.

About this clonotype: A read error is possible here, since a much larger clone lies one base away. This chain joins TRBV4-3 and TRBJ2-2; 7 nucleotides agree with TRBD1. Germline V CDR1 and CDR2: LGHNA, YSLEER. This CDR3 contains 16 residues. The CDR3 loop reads CASSQSGTVNTEELFF. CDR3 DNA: TGCGCCAGCAGCCAATCCGGGACAGTGAACACCGAGGAGCTGTTTTTT.

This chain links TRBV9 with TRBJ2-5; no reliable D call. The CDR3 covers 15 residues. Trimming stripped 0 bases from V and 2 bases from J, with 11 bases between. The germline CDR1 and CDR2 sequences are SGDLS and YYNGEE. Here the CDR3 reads CASSVDPGRQETQYF. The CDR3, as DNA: TGTGCCAGCAGCGTAGACCCTGGGCGGCAAGAGACCCAGTACTTC.

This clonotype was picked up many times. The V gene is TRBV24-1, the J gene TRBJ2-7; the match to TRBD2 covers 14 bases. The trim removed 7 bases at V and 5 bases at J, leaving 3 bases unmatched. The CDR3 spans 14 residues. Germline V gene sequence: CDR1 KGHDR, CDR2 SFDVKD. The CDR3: CATRGLAGVHEQYF. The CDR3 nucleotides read TGTGCCACCAGGGGACTAGCGGGAGTGCACGAGCAGTACTTC.